What follows are 30 T cell receptor beta chains derived from one specimen sequenced in a study of blood T cell repertoires in COVID-19. The assay was immunoSEQ multiplex PCR, and TCRdb's table has in-frame clones only and misses some. The data hold under 300,000 clones, with roughly nine tenths observed a single time. Sequencing was carried out using PBMCs or T cells enriched from blood (not recorded which). Receptor source: a human donor in a cohort exposed to, infected with or recovered from COVID-19 (not recorded which). The donor label of this sample is uncertain.

The chain has TRBV5-8 and TRBJ2-2, with a tentative D call TRBD1 (6 bases). CDR1 SGHTS and CDR2 YDEGEE come from the germline V gene. The CDR3 spans 15 residues. V was trimmed by 1 base and J by 8 bases, leaving 15 bases between them. DNA for the CDR3: TGTGCCAGCAGCTTGCGCCCCACAGGGCTAGGGGAGCTGTTTTTT. Its protein product is CASSLRPTGLGELFF.

CDR3 sequence reads: CASRTSGGATGELFF. The DNA of the CDR3 is TGTGCCAGCAGGACTAGCGGGGGGGCCACCGGGGAGCTGTTTTTT. V and J are TRBV6-5 and TRBJ2-2; TRBD2 aligns across 14 bases. The CDR3 length is 15 residues. Losses at the gene ends were 6 bases for V and 4 bases for J; bases not matched to a gene: 1. In germline, CDR1 is MNHEY, CDR2 SVGAGI.

The chain couples TRBV9 to TRBJ2-5, with D possibly being TRBD1 (6 bases). The V end lost 3 bases, the J end lost 4 bases, and 13 bases lay between the germline ends. The CDR3 length is 14 residues. Germline-derived CDR1 and CDR2 are SGDLS and YYNGEE. CDR3 protein: CASSAGQRTETQYF. DNA of the CDR3: TGTGCCAGCAGCGCCGGACAGAGAACAGAGACCCAGTACTTC.

This chain links TRBV27 with TRBJ2-7; the match to TRBD1 covers 8 bases. CDR3 length: 16 residues. With V trimmed by 6 bases and J by 2 bases, 12 bases remained unmatched. Germline-derived CDR1 and CDR2 are MNHEY and SMNVEV (reference sequence). This CDR3 reads CASRHQQGDNAYEQYF. The CDR3 DNA reads TGTGCCAGCAGGCACCAACAGGGGGACAACGCCTACGAGCAGTACTTC.

The chain employs TRBV5-5 and TRBJ2-7, with D possibly being TRBD1 (6 bases). This CDR3 region has 15 residues. V lost 1 base, J lost 3 bases, and 14 bases lay in between. Germline CDR1 is SGHKS and CDR2 is YYEKEE (reference sequence). CDR3: CASSLFWTDGYEQYF. CDR3 nucleotides: TGTGCCAGCAGCTTGTTTTGGACAGACGGCTACGAGCAGTACTTC. The variable domain in full, with the rest retrieved from reference TRBV5-5 and TRBJ2-7, is DAGVTQSPTHLIKTRGQQVTLRCSPISGHKSVSWYQQVLGQGPQFIFQYYEKEERGRGNFPDRFSARQFPNYSSELNVNALLLGDSALYLCASSLFWTDGYEQYFGPGTRLTVT.

The rearrangement joins TRBV7-9 to TRBJ1-2, with unresolved D. Germline CDR1 SEHNR, CDR2 FQNEAQ (reference sequence). The V end was cut by 5 bases, the J end by 7 bases, with 11 bases between. The CDR3 has 12 residues. Here the CDR3 reads CASSREGGGYTF. The DNA of the CDR3 is TGTGCCAGCAGCAGGGAGGGAGGTGGCTACACCTTC.

V and J are TRBV2 and TRBJ1-5; unclear D gene. Germline CDR1 is SNHLY and CDR2 is FYNNEI. Deletions cut 5 bases from V and 4 bases from J, with 9 bases between. This CDR3 is 13 amino acids long. CDR3 in amino acids: CASSYSINQPQHF. In DNA, the CDR3 is TGTGCCAGCAGTTACAGCATTAATCAGCCCCAGCATTTT.

This clone was picked up one time. The chain combines TRBV7-8 with TRBJ1-1; 9 bases are shared with TRBD1. The CDR3 is 16 residues long. After removal of 2 bases from V and 5 bases from J, the junction contained 9 bases not matched to a gene. The germline gives CDR1 SGHVS, CDR2 FQNEAQ. The DNA for the CDR3 is TGTGCCAGCAGCTTAACCCACAGGGGGCGGCGGACTGAAGCTTTCTTT. This sequence encodes CASSLTHRGRRTEAFF.

With regard to this clone: Other DNA sequences in the sample encode the same CDR3. The chain carries TRBV30 and TRBJ1-5, with unresolved D. Trimming took 0 bases from V and 6 from J, leaving 9 bases between them. This CDR3 has 13 amino acids. CDR1 GTSNPN and CDR2 SVGIG come from the germline V gene (reference sequence). The chain's CDR3 is CAWSVRDGQPQHF. The CDR3 DNA reads TGTGCCTGGAGTGTACGAGATGGTCAGCCCCAGCATTTT.

The J gene is TRBJ1-2, the V gene TRBV5-1; maybe TRBD1 (5 bases). The CDR3 extends over 19 amino acids. The V gene's germline CDR1 is SGHRS and CDR2 YFSETQ. V gave up 0 bases and J gave up 5 bases, with 26 bases separating them. The chain's CDR3 is CASSLEGVDTALHSYGYTF. As DNA, the CDR3 is TGCGCCAGCAGCTTGGAAGGCGTGGACACCGCCCTCCACTCGTATGGCTACACCTTC.

V and J are TRBV5-1 and TRBJ2-5, with D tentatively TRBD1 (5 bases). The CDR3 sequence is 14 residues long. Deletions cut 2 bases from V and 1 base from J, with 9 bases between. Germline lookup yields CDR1 SGHRS and CDR2 YFSETQ. DNA of the CDR3: TGCGCCAGCAGCTTCCAGGACACCCAAGAGACCCAGTACTTC. This gives the protein CASSFQDTQETQYF.

The table lists this clone with a few counts. The chain uses TRBV28 and TRBJ2-7, with a possible D match to TRBD2 (5 bases). Germline values: CDR1 MDHEN, CDR2 SYDVKM. CDR3 size: 15 residues. V gave up 5 bases and J gave up 2 bases, with 16 bases separating them. CDR3 loop: CASSPHGGGAYEQYF. CDR3 bases: TGTGCCAGCAGTCCCCACGGAGGAGGAGCCTACGAGCAGTACTTC.

This clone has just one count. Other DNA sequences in the same sample also yield this CDR3. The chain is built from TRBV27 and TRBJ1-2; TRBD1 aligns across 8 bases. With V trimmed by 5 bases and J by 5 bases, 4 bases remained unmatched. Looked up from germline, CDR1 is MNHEY and CDR2 is SMNVEV (reference sequence). This CDR3 comprises 13 residues. CDR3 DNA: TGTGCCAGCAGTCCCCGACAGGGGTATGGCTACACCTTC. Its protein is CASSPRQGYGYTF.

This chain links TRBV24-1 with TRBJ1-1; no clear D. The V gene lost 3 bases and the J gene lost 8 bases, with 12 bases spanning the gap. The CDR3 totals 13 residues. Germline CDR1 and CDR2: KGHDR and SFDVKD. Here the CDR3 reads CATSDHPGAEAFF. In DNA form, the CDR3 reads TGTGCCACCAGTGATCACCCGGGAGCCGAAGCTTTCTTT.

The V gene is TRBV11-2, the J gene TRBJ2-3, with 8 bases matching TRBD2. The CDR3 contains 15 residues. J was trimmed by 5 bases and V by 5 bases; bases with no gene match: 9. The V gene's germline CDR1 is SGHAT and CDR2 FQNNGV. CDR3 in DNA: TGTGCCAGCAGCCTTATCTCGGGGGGGGGAGATACGCAGTATTTT. Protein: CASSLISGGGDTQYF. The whole variable domain, remainder taken from reference TRBV11-2 and TRBJ2-3, is EAGVAQSPRYKIIEKRQSVAFWCNPISGHATLYWYQQILGQGPKLLIQFQNNGVVDDSQLPKDRFSAERLKGVDSTLKIQPAKLEDSAVYLCASSLISGGGDTQYFGPGTRLTVL.

This clone was seen a single time. This CDR3 is CASTQTGGKTEAFF. The CDR3 nucleotides read TGCGCCAGCACCCAAACAGGGGGCAAGACTGAAGCTTTCTTT. This chain links TRBV5-1 with TRBJ1-1; TRBD1 agrees at 9 bases. Germline trimming cut 6 bases from V and 5 bases from J; bases unmatched to any gene: 8. The CDR3 contains 14 residues. Germline V lookup: CDR1 SGHRS, CDR2 YFSETQ.

The V gene is TRBV10-3, the J gene TRBJ2-3; 9 bases are a match to TRBD2. The V gene end was trimmed by 0 bases and the J gene end by 1 base; junction bases not matched to a gene: 8. CDR3 size: 18 residues. Germline loops: CDR1 ENHRY, CDR2 SYGVKD. CDR3 nucleotide sequence: TGTGCCATCAGTGAGTCGCTCGGCGGGGGGGCGGGCACAGATACGCAGTATTTT. Protein sequence: CAISESLGGGAGTDTQYF.

The gene calls are TRBV3-1 (or the pseudogene TRBV3-2) and TRBJ2-7; 7 nucleotides align to TRBD2. Unmatched junction bases numbered 19, after V lost 0 bases and J lost 11 bases. Germline CDR1 reads LGHDT; CDR2 reads YNNKEL (reference sequence). The length of the CDR3 is 17 residues. As DNA, the CDR3 is TGTGCCAGCAGCCAAGAATTGGAGGGGAGCGGGGTTCTGCGGAAGTACTTC. It specifies CASSQELEGSGVLRKYF.

This CDR3 reads CAWSVERGRANEKLFF. CDR3 coding DNA: TGTGCCTGGAGTGTTGAGAGGGGGAGGGCTAATGAAAAACTGTTTTTT. The chain carries TRBV30 and TRBJ1-4, with TRBD1 as a possible D gene (6 bases). Germline loops: CDR1 GTSNPN, CDR2 SVGIG (reference sequence). The ends were cut back, 0 bases at V and 3 bases at J, with 14 bases in the middle. The CDR3 consists of 16 residues.

The rearrangement uses TRBV4-3 and TRBJ2-5, with a weak D call TRBD1 (6 bases). Trimming cost V 1 base and J 1 base, with 7 bases left between them. This CDR3 is 14 amino acids long. Germline V CDR1 and CDR2: LGHNA, YSLEER. As DNA, the CDR3 is TGCGCCAGCAGCCAAGGGACAGCCCAAGAGACCCAGTACTTC. Translation gives CASSQGTAQETQYF.

This chain's CDR3 is CASSPAGRADEAFF. The CDR3 nucleotides read TGTGCCAGCAGCCCCGCGGGGAGAGCGGATGAAGCTTTCTTT. J is TRBJ1-1 and V is TRBV28; no clear D. CDR3 length: 14 amino acids. The V end lost 6 bases, the J end lost 7 bases, and 18 bases lay between the germline ends. Looked up from germline, CDR1 is MDHEN and CDR2 is SYDVKM.

Only one count was recorded for this clone. The CDR3 sequence is CATSDWTGLNEQYF. As DNA, the CDR3 is TGTGCCACCAGTGACTGGACAGGGCTCAACGAGCAGTACTTC. The chain carries TRBV24-1 and TRBJ2-7; 8 nucleotides align to TRBD1. CDR1 is KGHDR and CDR2 is SFDVKD in the germline V gene. The V and J ends lost 4 bases and 5 bases, in that order; junction bases with no gene match: 6. The CDR3 spans 14 residues.

This chain joins TRBV27 and TRBJ2-1, with 9 nucleotides matching TRBD2. From germline, CDR1 is MNHEY and CDR2 SMNVEV (reference sequence). The CDR3 loop spans 16 amino acids. V lost 8 bases to trimming and J lost 3 bases; unmatched junction nucleotides: 11. The CDR3 DNA reads TGTGCCAGCCGCCCCTCCAGCGGGGGGCGCTACAATGAGCAGTTCTTC. Residues: CASRPSSGGRYNEQFF.

The J gene is TRBJ1-2, the V gene TRBV9, with 8 bases that match TRBD1. Germline V lookup: CDR1 SGDLS, CDR2 YYNGEE. Unmatched junction bases numbered 6, after V lost 4 bases and J lost 1 base. There are 15 residues in the CDR3. This chain's CDR3 is CASSPNRGDNYGYTF. The CDR3 DNA follows: TGTGCCAGCAGCCCGAACAGGGGGGATAACTATGGCTACACCTTC.

As DNA, the CDR3 is TGTGCCAGTAGTACGTCGGGGGGGAACACTGAAGCTTTCTTT. The encoded protein is CASSTSGGNTEAFF. V is TRBV19 and J is TRBJ1-1; D may be TRBD1 (5 bases). The germline V gene has CDR1 LNHDA and CDR2 SQIVND (reference sequence). This CDR3 has 14 amino acids. With 4 bases removed from V and 1 base from J, the gap between germline ends came to 10 bases.

This rearrangement joins TRBV10-3 to TRBJ2-5; a possible D gene is TRBD2 (6 bases). V lost 7 bases and J 0 bases, leaving 12 bases between the germline ends. Per germline, CDR1 ENHRY and CDR2 SYGVKD. CDR3 length equals 14 residues. The DNA for the CDR3 is TGTGCCATCAAAGCGGGCTTGTACCAAGAGACCCAGTACTTC. Protein sequence: CAIKAGLYQETQYF.

V usage is TRBV4-3 and J usage is TRBJ1-3; 7 bases map to TRBD1. The CDR3 consists of 15 residues. V lost 0 bases, J lost 3 bases, and 2 bases stayed unmatched. Per the germline V gene, CDR1 is LGHNA and CDR2 is YSLEER. The CDR3 region is CASSQDRQGGNTIYF. The CDR3 bases are TGCGCCAGCAGCCAAGACCGACAGGGTGGAAACACCATATATTTT.

The chain recombines TRBV11-2 with TRBJ1-4; D perhaps matches TRBD1 (5 bases). V was pared by 5 bases and J by 8 bases, with 15 bases between. There are 14 residues in the CDR3. CDR1 is SGHAT, CDR2 FQNNGV, per germline. The DNA for the CDR3 is TGTGCCAGCAGCCGAGGGGAGGGACGGGAAAAACTGTTTTTT. This codes for CASSRGEGREKLFF.

This chain connects TRBV2 to TRBJ1-2, with 12 bases identical to TRBD1. The CDR3 covers 20 residues. CDR1 SNHLY and CDR2 FYNNEI come from the germline V gene. Trimming cost V 6 bases and J 4 bases; bases outside gene matches: 21. The CDR3 region has the DNA TGTGCCAGCAGCGGTACCGGGACAGGGGGCGGACGGGCAGGGATCTATGGCTACACCTTC. It encodes CASSGTGTGGGRAGIYGYTF.

This chain uses TRBV7-6 with TRBJ1-4; 11 bases fit TRBD1. The CDR3 covers 14 residues. Germline V lookup: CDR1 SGHVS, CDR2 FNYEAQ. Trimming at V came to 3 bases and at J to 7 bases, leaving 1 base not matched to a gene. The CDR3 DNA sequence: TGTGCCAGCAGCTTTGGGACAGGGGGTGAAAAACTGTTTTTT. Translated, it gives CASSFGTGGEKLFF. Full variable domain (rest looked up from reference TRBV7-6 and TRBJ1-4): GAGVSQSPRYKVTKRGQDVALRCDPISGHVSLYWYRQALGQGPEFLTYFNYEAQQDKSGLPNDRFSAERPEGSISTLTIQRTEQRDSAMYRCASSFGTGGEKLFFGSGTQLSVL.